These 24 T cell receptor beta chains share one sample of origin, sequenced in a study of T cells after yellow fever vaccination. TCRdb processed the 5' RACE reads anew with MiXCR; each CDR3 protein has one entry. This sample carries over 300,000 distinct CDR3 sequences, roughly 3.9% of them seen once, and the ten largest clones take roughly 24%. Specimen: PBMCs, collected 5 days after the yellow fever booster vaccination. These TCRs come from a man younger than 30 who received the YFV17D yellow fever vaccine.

DNA for the CDR3: TGTGCCAGCAGCTTAGGACAGGGCTTGTACCAAGAGACCCAGTACTTC. It specifies CASSLGQGLYQETQYF. The genes are TRBV5-4 and TRBJ2-5; 8 nucleotides match TRBD1. V lost 2 bases to trimming and J lost 0 bases; unmatched junction nucleotides: 6. The CDR3 contains 16 residues. The germline V gene encodes CDR1 SGHNT and CDR2 YYREEE (reference sequence).

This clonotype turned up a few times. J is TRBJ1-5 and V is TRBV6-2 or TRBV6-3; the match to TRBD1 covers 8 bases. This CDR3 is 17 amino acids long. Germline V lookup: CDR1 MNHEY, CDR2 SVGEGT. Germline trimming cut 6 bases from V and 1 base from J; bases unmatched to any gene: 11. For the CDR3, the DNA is TGTGCCAGCAGACGGACCGGGACAGGTATAAGCAATCAGCCCCAGCATTTT. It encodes CASRRTGTGISNQPQHF.

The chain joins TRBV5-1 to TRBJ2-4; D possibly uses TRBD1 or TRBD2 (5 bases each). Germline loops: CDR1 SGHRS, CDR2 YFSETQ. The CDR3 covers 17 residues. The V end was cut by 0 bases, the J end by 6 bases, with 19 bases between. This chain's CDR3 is CASSLEQDLPGGNIQYF. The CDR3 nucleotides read TGCGCCAGCAGCTTGGAGCAGGACCTACCTGGGGGAAACATTCAGTACTTC.

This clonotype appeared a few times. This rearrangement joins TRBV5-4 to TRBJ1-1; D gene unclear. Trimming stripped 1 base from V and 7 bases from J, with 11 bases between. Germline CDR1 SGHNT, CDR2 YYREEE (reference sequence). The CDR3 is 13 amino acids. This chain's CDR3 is CASSLPDGIEAFF. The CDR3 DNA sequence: TGTGCCAGCAGCTTGCCGGACGGAATTGAAGCTTTCTTT.

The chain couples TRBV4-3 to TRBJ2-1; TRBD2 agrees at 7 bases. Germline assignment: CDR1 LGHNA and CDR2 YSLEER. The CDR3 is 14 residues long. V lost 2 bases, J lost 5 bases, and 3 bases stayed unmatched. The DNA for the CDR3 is TGCGCCAGCAGCCAAAGGAGCGGGGACAATGAGCAGTTCTTC. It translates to CASSQRSGDNEQFF.

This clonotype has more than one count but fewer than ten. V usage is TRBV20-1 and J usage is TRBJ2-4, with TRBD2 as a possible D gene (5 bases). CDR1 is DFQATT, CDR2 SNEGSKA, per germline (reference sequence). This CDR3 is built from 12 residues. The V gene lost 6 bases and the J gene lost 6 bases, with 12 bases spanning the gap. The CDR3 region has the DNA TGCAGTGCCATCAGAGGAGGAAACATTCAGTACTTC. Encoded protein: CSAIRGGNIQYF.

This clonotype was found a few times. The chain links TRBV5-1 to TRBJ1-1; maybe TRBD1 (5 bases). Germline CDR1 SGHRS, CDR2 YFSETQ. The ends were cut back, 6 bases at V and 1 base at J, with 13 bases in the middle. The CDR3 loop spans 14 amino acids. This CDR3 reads CASNWGGQNTEAFF. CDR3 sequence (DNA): TGCGCCAGCAACTGGGGCGGCCAGAACACTGAAGCTTTCTTT.

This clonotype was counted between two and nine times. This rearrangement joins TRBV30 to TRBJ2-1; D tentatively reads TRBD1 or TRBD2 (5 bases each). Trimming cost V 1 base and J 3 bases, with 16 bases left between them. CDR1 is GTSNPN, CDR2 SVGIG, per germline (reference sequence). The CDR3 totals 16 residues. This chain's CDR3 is CAWSEGTYQGYNEQFF. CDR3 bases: TGTGCCTGGAGTGAGGGGACGTACCAGGGCTACAATGAGCAGTTCTTC. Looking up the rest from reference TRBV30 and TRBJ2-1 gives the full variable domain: SQTIHQWPATLVQPVGSPLSLECTVEGTSNPNLYWYRQAAGRGLQLLFYSVGIGQISSEVPQNLSASRPQDRQFILSSKKLLLSDSGFYLCAWSEGTYQGYNEQFFGPGTRLTVL.

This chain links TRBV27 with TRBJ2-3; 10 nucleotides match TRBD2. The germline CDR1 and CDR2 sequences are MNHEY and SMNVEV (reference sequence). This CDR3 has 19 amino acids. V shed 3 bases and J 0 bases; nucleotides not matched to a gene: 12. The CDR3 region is CASSFSASGGSTSTDTQYF. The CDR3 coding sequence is TGTGCCAGCAGTTTTTCGGCTAGCGGGGGATCAACTAGCACAGATACGCAGTATTTT.

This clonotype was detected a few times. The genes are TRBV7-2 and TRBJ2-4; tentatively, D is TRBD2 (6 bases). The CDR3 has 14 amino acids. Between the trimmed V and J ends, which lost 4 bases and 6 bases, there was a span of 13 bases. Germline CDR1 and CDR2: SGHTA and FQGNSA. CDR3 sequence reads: CASSSRGEGNIQYF. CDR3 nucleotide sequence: TGTGCCAGCAGCTCGCGGGGAGAGGGAAACATTCAGTACTTC.

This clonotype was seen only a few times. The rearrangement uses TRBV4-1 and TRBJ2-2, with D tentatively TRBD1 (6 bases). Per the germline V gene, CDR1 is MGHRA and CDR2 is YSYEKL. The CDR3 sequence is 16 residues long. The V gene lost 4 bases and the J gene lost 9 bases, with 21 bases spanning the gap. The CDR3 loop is CASSPETHREDRELFF. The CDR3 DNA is TGCGCCAGCAGCCCCGAAACACACAGGGAAGACAGGGAGCTGTTTTTT.

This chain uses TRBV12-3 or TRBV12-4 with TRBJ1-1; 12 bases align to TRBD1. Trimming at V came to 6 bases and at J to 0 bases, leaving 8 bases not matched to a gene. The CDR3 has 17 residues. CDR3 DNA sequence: TGTGCCAGCAGGACCCCGGGACAGGGGGCGGTGAACACTGAAGCTTTCTTT. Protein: CASRTPGQGAVNTEAFF.

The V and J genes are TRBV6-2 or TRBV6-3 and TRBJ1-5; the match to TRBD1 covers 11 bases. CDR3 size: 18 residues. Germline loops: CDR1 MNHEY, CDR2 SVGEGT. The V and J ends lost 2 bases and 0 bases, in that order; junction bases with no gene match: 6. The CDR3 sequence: CASSYGDRGTYSNQPQHF. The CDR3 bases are TGTGCCAGCAGTTACGGGGACAGGGGGACCTATAGCAATCAGCCCCAGCATTTT.

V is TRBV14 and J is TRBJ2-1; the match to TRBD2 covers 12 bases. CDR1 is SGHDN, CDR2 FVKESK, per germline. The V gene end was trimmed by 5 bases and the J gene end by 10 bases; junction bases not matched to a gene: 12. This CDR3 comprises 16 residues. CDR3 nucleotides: TGTGCCAGCAGCGCGCTAGCGGGGGGGCCGCTAGGGGAGCAGTTCTTC. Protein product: CASSALAGGPLGEQFF.

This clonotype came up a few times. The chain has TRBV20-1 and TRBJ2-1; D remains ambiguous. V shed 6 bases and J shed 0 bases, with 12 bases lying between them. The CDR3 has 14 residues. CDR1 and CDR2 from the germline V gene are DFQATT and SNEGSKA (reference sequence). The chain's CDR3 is CSARWVPSYNEQFF. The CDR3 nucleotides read TGCAGTGCCCGGTGGGTCCCCTCCTACAATGAGCAGTTCTTC.

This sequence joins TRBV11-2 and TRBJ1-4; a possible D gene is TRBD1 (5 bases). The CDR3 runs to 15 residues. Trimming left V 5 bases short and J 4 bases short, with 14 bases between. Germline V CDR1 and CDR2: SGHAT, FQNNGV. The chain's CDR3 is CASSPTGGHNEKLFF. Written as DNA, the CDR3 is TGTGCCAGCAGCCCTACCGGCGGACATAATGAAAAACTGTTTTTT.

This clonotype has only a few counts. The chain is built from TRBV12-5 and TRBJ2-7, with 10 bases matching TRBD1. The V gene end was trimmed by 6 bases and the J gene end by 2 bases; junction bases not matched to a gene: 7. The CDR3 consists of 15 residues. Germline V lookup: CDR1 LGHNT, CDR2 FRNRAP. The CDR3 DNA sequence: TGTGCTAGTGGGCCCGGACAGGGGGGCACCTACGAGCAGTACTTC. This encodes CASGPGQGGTYEQYF.

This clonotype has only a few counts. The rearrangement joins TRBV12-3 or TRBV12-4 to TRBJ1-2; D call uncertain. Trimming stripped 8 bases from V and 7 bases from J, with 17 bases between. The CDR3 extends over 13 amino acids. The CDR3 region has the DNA TGTGCCAGCTCCCACCGGGCAGTGCGTGGCTACACCTTC. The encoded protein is CASSHRAVRGYTF.

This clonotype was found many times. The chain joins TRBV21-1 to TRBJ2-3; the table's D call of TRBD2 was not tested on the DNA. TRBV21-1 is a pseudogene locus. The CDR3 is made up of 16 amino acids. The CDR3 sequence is CASSPGTSGDTDTQYF. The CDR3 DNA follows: TGTGCCAGCAGCCCTGGAACTAGCGGGGACACAGATACGCAGTATTTT.

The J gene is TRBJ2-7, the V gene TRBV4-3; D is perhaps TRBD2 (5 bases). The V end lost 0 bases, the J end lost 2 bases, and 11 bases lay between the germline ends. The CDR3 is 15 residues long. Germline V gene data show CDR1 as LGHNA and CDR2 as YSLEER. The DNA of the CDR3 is TGCGCCAGCAGCCAAGAGAGGTGGGGAGCCTACGAGCAGTACTTC. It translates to CASSQERWGAYEQYF.

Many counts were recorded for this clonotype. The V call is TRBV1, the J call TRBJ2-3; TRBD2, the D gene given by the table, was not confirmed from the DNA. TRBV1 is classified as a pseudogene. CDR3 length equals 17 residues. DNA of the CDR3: TGCACCAGCAGCGTAGGGACTAGCGGGGGGCAGACAGATACGCAGTATTTT. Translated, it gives CTSSVGTSGGQTDTQYF.

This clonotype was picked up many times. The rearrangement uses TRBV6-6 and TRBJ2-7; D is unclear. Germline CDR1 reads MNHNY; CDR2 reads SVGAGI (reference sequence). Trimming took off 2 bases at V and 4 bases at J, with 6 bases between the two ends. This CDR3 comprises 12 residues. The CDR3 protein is CASSYGVYEQYV. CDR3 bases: TGTGCCAGCAGTTACGGGGTTTACGAGCAGTACGTC.

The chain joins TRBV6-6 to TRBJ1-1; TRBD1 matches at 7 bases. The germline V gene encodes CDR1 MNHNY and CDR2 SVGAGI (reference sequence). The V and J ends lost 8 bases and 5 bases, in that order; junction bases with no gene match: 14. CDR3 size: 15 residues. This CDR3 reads CASGGSQGRRTEAFF. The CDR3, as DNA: TGTGCCAGCGGTGGATCACAGGGGAGAAGGACTGAAGCTTTCTTT.

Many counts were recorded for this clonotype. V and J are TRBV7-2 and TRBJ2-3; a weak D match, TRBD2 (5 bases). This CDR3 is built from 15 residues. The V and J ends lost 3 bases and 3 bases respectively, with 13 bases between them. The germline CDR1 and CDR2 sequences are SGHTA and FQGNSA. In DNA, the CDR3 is TGTGCCAGCAGCTTCGCAGGACTTTTTACAGATACGCAGTATTTT. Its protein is CASSFAGLFTDTQYF.